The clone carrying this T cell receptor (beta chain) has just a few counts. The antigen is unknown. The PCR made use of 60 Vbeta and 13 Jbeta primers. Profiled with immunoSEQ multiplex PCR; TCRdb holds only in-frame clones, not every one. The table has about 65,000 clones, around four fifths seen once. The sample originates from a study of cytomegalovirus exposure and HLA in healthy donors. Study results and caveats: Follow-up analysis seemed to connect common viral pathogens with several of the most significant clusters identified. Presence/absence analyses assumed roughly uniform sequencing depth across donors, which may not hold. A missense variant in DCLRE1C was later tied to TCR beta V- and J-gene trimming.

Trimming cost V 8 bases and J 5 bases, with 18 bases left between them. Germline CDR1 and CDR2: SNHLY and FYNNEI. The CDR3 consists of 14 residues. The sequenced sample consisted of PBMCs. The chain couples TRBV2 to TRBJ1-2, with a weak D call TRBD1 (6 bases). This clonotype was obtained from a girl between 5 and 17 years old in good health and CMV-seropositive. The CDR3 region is CASGGVQGTYGYTF. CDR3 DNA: TGTGCCAGCGGGGGGGTGCAGGGGACTTATGGCTACACCTTC.